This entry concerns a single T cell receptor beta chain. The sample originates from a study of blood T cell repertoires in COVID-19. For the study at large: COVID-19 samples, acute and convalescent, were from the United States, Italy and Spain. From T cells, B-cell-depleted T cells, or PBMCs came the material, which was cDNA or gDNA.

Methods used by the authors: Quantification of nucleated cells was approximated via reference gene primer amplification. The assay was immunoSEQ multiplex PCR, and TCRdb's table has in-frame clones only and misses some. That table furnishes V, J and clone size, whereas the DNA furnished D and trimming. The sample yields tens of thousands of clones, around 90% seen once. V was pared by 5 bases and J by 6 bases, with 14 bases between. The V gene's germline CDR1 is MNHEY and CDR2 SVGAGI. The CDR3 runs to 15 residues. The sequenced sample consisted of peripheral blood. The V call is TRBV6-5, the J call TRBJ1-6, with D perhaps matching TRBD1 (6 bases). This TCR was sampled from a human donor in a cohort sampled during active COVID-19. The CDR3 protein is CASSPQGTGNSPLHF. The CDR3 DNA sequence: TGTGCCAGCAGTCCTCAGGGGACGGGTAATTCACCCCTCCACTTT.